The 7 T cell receptor beta chains given below trace back to one sample, sequenced in a study of tumor-infiltrating lymphocytes in primary liver carcinoma. From around 520 ng of total RNA, TCR beta-specific cDNA was reverse-transcribed using a constant-region primer. Employing slightly modified ARM-PCR, three nested multiplex PCR rounds were run, and these gave rise to the TCR beta libraries. A C-beta reverse primer was combined with TRBV1-TRBV30 forward primers in the first two PCR rounds, and each round had around 11 cycles. MiXCR, run by TCRdb on the multiplex PCR reads, gives a single entry per CDR3 protein. This table has around 120,000 distinct CDR3 sequences, around 70% appearing once. The source material, roughly 18-30 mg of unsorted bulk tissue, was used to co-extract RNA and DNA. The sequencing sample was made of tumor-adjacent normal liver tissue. These receptors all stem from a woman aged 55-75 years with primary liver carcinoma and hepatitis B virus infection.

This clonotype was seen just once. An end of the junction does not agree with germline; a read error may underlie this. The chain is built from TRBV12-3 or TRBV12-4 and TRBJ1-1; D not certain. The CDR3 consists of 14 residues. This chain's CDR3 is CASSRTADDPEAFF. As DNA, the CDR3 is TGTGCCAGCAGCAGAACAGCGGATGATCCTGAAGCTTTTTTT.

The chain has TRBV5-1 and TRBJ2-2; 9 nucleotides agree with TRBD2. Per germline, CDR1 SGHRS and CDR2 YFSETQ. The CDR3 has 17 amino acids. With V trimmed by 6 bases and J by 8 bases, 17 bases remained unmatched. CDR3 sequence: CASNWSLAGQNMGELFF. In DNA, the CDR3 is TGCGCCAGCAACTGGAGCCTAGCGGGACAGAACATGGGGGAGCTGTTTTTT.

The chain has TRBV11-2 and TRBJ2-1; 7 bases map to TRBD2. This CDR3 comprises 13 residues. V dropped 5 bases and J dropped 10; count of bases not matched to a gene: 8. Germline V gene lookup returns CDR1 SGHAT and CDR2 FQNNGV. The CDR3 sequence is CASSGTTRAEQFF. The CDR3 DNA is TGTGCCAGCAGCGGGACTACCAGGGCAGAGCAGTTCTTC.

This clonotype is labeled as medium-sized. The chain links TRBV12-3 or TRBV12-4 to TRBJ2-3; the D gene could be TRBD1 or TRBD2 (5 bases each). Between the trimmed V and J ends, which lost 4 bases and 6 bases, there was a span of 5 bases. The CDR3 has 11 residues. In DNA form, the CDR3 reads TGTGCCAGCAGTTGGGGGGATACGCAGTATTTT. Protein sequence: CASSWGDTQYF.

V is TRBV6-5 and J is TRBJ1-1; D call uncertain. CDR1 is MNHEY, CDR2 SVGAGI, per germline. The CDR3 has 15 residues. V dropped 5 bases and J dropped 3 bases, with 16 bases sitting between them. The CDR3 DNA sequence: TGTGCCAGCAGTCGGCGGATTCCTCGGGACACTGAAGCTTTCTTT. Translation: CASSRRIPRDTEAFF.

This clonotype has a handful of counts. This rearrangement joins TRBV6-5 to TRBJ1-2, with D perhaps matching TRBD1 (6 bases). Germline assignment: CDR1 MNHEY and CDR2 SVGAGI. The V and J ends lost 8 bases and 6 bases respectively, with 13 bases between them. CDR3 size: 12 residues. CDR3 residues: CASGTPFDGYTF. The CDR3 bases are TGTGCCAGCGGGACACCTTTCGATGGCTACACCTTC.

A word on this clonotype: The junction departs from the called germline gene at one end, perhaps through a read error. This chain joins TRBV11-2 and TRBJ2-1; either TRBD1 or TRBD2 may supply D (6 bases each). Germline V gene data show CDR1 as SGHAT and CDR2 as FQNNGV. This CDR3 spans 16 amino acids. The CDR3 nucleotides read TGTGTCAGCAGCCCTCTCGGGGGCGGGTCCTACAGTGAGCAGTTCTTC. This gives the protein CVSSPLGGGSYSEQFF. Supplemented by reference TRBV11-2 and TRBJ2-1, the full variable domain reads EAGVAQSPRYKIIEKRQSVAFWCNPISGHATLYWYQQILGQGPKLLIQFQNNGVVDDSQLPKDRFSAERLKGVDSTLKIQPAKLEDSAVYLCVSSPLGGGSYSEQFFGPGTRLTVL.